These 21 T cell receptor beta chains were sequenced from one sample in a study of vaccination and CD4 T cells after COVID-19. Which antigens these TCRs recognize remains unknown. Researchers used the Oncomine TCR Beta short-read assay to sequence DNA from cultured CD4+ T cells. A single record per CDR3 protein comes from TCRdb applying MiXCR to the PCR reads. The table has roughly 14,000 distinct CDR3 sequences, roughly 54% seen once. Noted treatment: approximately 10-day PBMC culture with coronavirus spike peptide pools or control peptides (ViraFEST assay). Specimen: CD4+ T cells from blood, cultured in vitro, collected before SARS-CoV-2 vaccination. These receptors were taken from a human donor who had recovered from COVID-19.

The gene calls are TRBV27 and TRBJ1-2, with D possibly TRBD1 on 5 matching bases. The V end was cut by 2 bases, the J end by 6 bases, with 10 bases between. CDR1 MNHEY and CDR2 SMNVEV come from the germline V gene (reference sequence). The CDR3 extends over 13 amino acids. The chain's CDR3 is CASSLRGGDGYTF. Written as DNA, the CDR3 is TGTGCCAGCAGTTTAAGGGGAGGGGATGGCTACACCTTC.

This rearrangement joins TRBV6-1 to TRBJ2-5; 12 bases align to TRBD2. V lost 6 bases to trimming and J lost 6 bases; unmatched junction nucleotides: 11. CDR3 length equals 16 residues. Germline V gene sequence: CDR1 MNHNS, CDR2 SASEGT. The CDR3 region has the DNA TGTGCCAGCAGAGAAAGGACTAGCGGGGAGGGAAAGACCCAGTACTTC. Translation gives CASRERTSGEGKTQYF.

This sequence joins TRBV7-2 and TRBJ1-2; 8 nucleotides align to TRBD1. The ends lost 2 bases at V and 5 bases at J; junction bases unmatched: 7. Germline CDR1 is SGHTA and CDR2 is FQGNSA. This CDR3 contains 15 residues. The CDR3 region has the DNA TGTGCCAGCAGCTTACTCCAGGGGGCCGGTTATGGCTACACCTTC. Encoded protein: CASSLLQGAGYGYTF.

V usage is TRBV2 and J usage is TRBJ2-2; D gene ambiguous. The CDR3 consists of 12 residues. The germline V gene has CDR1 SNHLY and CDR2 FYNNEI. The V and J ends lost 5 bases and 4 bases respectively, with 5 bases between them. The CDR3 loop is CASSTTTGELFF. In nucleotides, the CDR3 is TGTGCCAGCAGTACTACCACCGGGGAGCTGTTTTTT.

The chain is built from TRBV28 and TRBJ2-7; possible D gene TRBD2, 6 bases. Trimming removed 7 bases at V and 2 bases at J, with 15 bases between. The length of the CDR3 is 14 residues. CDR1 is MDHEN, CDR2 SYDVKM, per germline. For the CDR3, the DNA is TGTGCCAGCATGGTTAGTAGCGGAACCTACGAGCAGTACTTC. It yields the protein CASMVSSGTYEQYF. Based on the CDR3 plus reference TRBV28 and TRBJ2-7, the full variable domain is DVKVTQSSRYLVKRTGEKVFLECVQDMDHENMFWYRQDPGLGLRLIYFSYDVKMKEKGDIPEGYSVSREKKERFSLILESASTNQTSMYLCASMVSSGTYEQYFGPGTRLTVT.

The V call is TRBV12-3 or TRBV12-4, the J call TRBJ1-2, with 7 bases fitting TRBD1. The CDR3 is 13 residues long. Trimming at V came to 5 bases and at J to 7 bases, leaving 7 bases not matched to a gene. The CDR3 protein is CASSVGTESGYTF. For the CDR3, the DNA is TGTGCCAGCAGTGTCGGGACAGAATCTGGCTACACCTTC.

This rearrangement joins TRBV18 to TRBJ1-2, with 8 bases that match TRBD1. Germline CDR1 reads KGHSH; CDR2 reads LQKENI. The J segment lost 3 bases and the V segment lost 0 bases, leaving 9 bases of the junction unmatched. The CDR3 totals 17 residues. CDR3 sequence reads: CASSPPVRTGWDYGYTF. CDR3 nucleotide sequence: TGTGCCAGCTCACCACCTGTAAGGACAGGGTGGGACTATGGCTACACCTTC.

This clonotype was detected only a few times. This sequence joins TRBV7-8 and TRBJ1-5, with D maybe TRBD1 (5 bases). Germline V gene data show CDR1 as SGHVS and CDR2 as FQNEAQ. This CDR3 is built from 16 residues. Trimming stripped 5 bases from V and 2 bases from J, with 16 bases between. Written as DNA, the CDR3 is TGTGCCAGCAGCGCTCAGCAGGGACGGGGCAATCAGCCCCAGCATTTT. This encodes CASSAQQGRGNQPQHF.

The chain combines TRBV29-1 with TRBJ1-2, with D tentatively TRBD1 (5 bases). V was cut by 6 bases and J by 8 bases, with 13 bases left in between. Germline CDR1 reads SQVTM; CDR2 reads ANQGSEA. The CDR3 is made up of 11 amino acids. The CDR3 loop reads CSVYTGGGYTF. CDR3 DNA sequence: TGCAGCGTCTATACAGGTGGCGGCTACACCTTC.

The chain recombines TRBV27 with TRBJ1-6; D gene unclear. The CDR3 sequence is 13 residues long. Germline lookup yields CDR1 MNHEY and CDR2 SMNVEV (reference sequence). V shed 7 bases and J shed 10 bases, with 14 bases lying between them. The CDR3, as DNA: TGTGCCAGCACCACCCAGGTGTACTCACCCCTCCACTTT. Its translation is CASTTQVYSPLHF.

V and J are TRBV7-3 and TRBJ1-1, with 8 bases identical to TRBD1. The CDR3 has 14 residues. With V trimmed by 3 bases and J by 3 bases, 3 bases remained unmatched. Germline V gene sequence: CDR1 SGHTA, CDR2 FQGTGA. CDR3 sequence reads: CASSFTGGDTEAFF. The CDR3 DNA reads TGTGCCAGCAGCTTCACAGGGGGTGACACTGAAGCTTTCTTT.

CDR3 DNA: TGTGCCATCAGCGAGACAGGGACAGGCTACAATGAGCAGTTCTTC. Translating gives CAISETGTGYNEQFF. J is TRBJ2-1 and V is TRBV10-3; 8 nucleotides agree with TRBD1. The V and J ends lost 6 bases and 3 bases, in that order; junction bases with no gene match: 7. From germline, CDR1 is ENHRY and CDR2 SYGVKD. The CDR3 covers 15 residues.

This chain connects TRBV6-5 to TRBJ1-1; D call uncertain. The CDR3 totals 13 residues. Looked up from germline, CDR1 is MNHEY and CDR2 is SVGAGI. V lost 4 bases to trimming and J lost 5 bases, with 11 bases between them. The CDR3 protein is CASSLDPGTEAFF. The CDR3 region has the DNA TGTGCCAGCAGTTTGGACCCTGGGACTGAAGCTTTCTTT.

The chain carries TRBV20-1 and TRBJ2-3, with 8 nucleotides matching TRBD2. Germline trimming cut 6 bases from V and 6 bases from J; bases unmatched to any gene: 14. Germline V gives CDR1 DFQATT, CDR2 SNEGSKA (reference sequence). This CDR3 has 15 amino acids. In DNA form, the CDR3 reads TGCAGTGCCCTTTGGGGAGCGGGAGATCGGGATACGCAGTATTTT. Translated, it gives CSALWGAGDRDTQYF.

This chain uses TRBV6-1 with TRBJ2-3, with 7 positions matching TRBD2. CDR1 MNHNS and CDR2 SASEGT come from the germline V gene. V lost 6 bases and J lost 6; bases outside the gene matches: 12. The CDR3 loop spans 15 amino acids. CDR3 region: CASSPSAGLRDTQYF. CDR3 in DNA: TGTGCCAGCAGCCCCTCAGCGGGGCTACGGGATACGCAGTATTTT.

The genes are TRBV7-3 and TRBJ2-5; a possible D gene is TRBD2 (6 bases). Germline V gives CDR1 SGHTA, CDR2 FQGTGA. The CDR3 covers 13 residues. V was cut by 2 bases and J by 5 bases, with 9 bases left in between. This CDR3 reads CASSLGGIETQYF. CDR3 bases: TGTGCCAGCAGCTTAGGGGGGATTGAGACCCAGTACTTC.

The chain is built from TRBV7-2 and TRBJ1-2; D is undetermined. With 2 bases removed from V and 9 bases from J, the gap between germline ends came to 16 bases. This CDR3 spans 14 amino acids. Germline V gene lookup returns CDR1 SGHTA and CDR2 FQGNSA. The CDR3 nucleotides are TGTGCCAGCAGCTTACGAAGGCAGATCGGGAGCTACACCTTC. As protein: CASSLRRQIGSYTF.

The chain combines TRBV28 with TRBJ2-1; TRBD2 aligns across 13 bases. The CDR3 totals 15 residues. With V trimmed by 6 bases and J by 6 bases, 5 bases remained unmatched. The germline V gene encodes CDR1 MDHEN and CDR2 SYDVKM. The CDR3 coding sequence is TGTGCCAGCAGATCACTAGCGGGAGGGGGCAATGAGCAGTTCTTC. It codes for CASRSLAGGGNEQFF.

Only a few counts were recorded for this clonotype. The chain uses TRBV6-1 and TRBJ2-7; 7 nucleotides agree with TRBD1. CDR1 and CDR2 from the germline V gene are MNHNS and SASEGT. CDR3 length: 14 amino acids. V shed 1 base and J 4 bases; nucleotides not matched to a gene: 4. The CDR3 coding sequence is TGTGCCAGCAGTGAAGAAAGGGGGCGTTACGAGCAGTACTTC. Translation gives CASSEERGRYEQYF.

CDR3 residues: CASSASKDRGVNTEAFF. The CDR3 DNA reads TGTGCCAGCAGTGCCTCGAAGGACAGGGGAGTGAACACTGAAGCTTTCTTT. This sequence joins TRBV12-3 or TRBV12-4 and TRBJ1-1; 9 nucleotides match TRBD1. There are 17 residues in the CDR3. The V and J ends lost 5 bases and 0 bases, in that order; junction bases with no gene match: 10.

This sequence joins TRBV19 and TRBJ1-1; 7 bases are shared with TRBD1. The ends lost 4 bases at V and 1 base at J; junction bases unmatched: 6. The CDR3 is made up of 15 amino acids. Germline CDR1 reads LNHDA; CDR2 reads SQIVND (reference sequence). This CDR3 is CASSNPGTANTEAFF. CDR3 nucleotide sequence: TGTGCCAGTAGTAACCCCGGGACAGCGAACACTGAAGCTTTCTTT.